These 32 T cell receptor beta chains were all obtained from the same sample, sequenced in a study of CD8+CD57+ T cells in acquired aplastic anemia. Genomic DNA constituted the template upon which TCR beta VDJ and CDR3 profiling was performed. MiXCR, applied by TCRdb to the reads, yields one record per CDR3 protein. The sample holds 98,000 or so distinct CDR3 sequences, approximately 48% seen once. The sample was sorted CD4+, CD8+, or CD8+CD57+ T cells (not recorded which) from PBMCs. Every receptor here comes from a human donor in good health, serving as a control.

This clonotype came up many times. V and J are TRBV9 and TRBJ1-2, with a tentative D call TRBD1 (5 bases). Trimming removed 3 bases at V and 7 bases at J, with 19 bases between. The CDR3 is 15 amino acids. Germline V lookup: CDR1 SGDLS, CDR2 YYNGEE. The CDR3 loop is CASSALTGQGLGYTF. The CDR3 nucleotides read TGTGCCAGCAGCGCTCTAACCGGGCAGGGACTTGGCTACACCTTC.

The genes are TRBV11-3 and TRBJ1-4; D gene unclear. Germline CDR1 reads SGHNT; CDR2 reads YENEEA. The ends were cut back, 1 base at V and 8 bases at J, with 11 bases in the middle. This CDR3 has 14 amino acids. This chain's CDR3 is CASSLGQITEKLFF. Written as DNA, the CDR3 is TGTGCCAGCAGCTTAGGACAAATCACCGAAAAACTGTTTTTT.

For this clonotype: Because the CDR3 is missing its conserved closing phenylalanine or tryptophan, this is likely a read error. The rearrangement links TRBV29-1 to TRBJ1-2; D possibly corresponds to TRBD1 (5 bases). Germline V lookup: CDR1 SQVTM, CDR2 ANQGSEA. The CDR3 contains 13 residues. Trimming stripped 3 bases from V and 4 bases from J, with 12 bases between. CDR3 residues: CSVEEGPFYGYTS. CDR3 DNA sequence: TGCAGCGTTGAGGAGGGACCCTTCTATGGCTACACCTCC.

This clonotype came up a few times. The chain carries TRBV7-9 and TRBJ2-7; 8 bases are a match to TRBD1. The CDR3 is 15 amino acids. The ends lost 5 bases at V and 6 bases at J; junction bases unmatched: 12. CDR1 and CDR2 from the germline V gene are SEHNR and FQNEAQ (reference sequence). As DNA, the CDR3 is TGTGCCAGCAGCCCTATTGGACAGGGTGGGAGCGAGCAGTACTTC. Translating it yields CASSPIGQGGSEQYF.

The V and J genes are TRBV5-1 and TRBJ1-2; a weak D match, TRBD1 (6 bases). V was pared by 1 base and J by 12 bases, with 25 bases between. This CDR3 region has 16 residues. From germline, CDR1 is SGHRS and CDR2 YFSETQ. The CDR3 loop reads CASSLLLRTATSGNTF. In nucleotides, the CDR3 is TGCGCCAGCAGCTTGCTCCTACGGACAGCTACCTCTGGAAACACCTTC. The full variable domain, rest sourced from reference TRBV5-1 and TRBJ1-2, is KAGVTQTPRYLIKTRGQQVTLSCSPISGHRSVSWYQQTPGQGLQFLFEYFSETQRNKGNFPGRFSGRQFSNSRSEMNVSTLELGDSALYLCASSLLLRTATSGNTFGSGTRLTVV.

Concerning this clonotype itself: With a much larger clone just one base away, this may be a read error. This chain links TRBV27 with TRBJ1-5; D is unclear. The length of the CDR3 is 14 residues. Trimming removed 6 bases at V and 6 bases at J, with 15 bases between. CDR1 and CDR2 (germline): MNHEY, SMNVEV (reference sequence). CDR3: CASRFRGVGQPQHF. The CDR3 DNA sequence: TGTGCCAGCAGGTTTCGGGGAGTGGGTCAGCCCCAGCATTTT.

The CDR3 bases are TGCGCCAGCAGTGAGTCCCCGGGGGAAGCTTTCTTT. Protein: CASSESPGEAFF. This chain uses TRBV10-1 with TRBJ1-1; no clear D. Trimming pared 0 bases from V and 8 bases from J, leaving 7 bases between. Per the germline V gene, CDR1 is WNHNN and CDR2 is SYGVQD (reference sequence). This CDR3 is 12 amino acids long.

The chain has TRBV20-1 and TRBJ2-3; no firm D call. This CDR3 is built from 16 residues. V was shortened by 3 bases and J by 2 bases, with 18 bases between the two germline ends. CDR1 DFQATT and CDR2 SNEGSKA come from the germline V gene (reference sequence). The CDR3 coding sequence is TGCAGTGCTAGGATAGAGCACACGCTATTCACAGATACGCAGTATTTT. The encoded protein is CSARIEHTLFTDTQYF.

This clonotype was detected many times. V usage is TRBV19 and J usage is TRBJ2-1; D might be TRBD2 (6 bases). The CDR3 is 13 residues long. Deletions cut 8 bases from V and 4 bases from J, with 12 bases between. Germline V gene data show CDR1 as LNHDA and CDR2 as SQIVND (reference sequence). CDR3 coding DNA: TGTGCCAGTCTGGGCGGGAATTACAATGAGCAGTTCTTC. Its protein is CASLGGNYNEQFF.

The V call is TRBV7-3, the J call TRBJ2-7; D not certain. The V and J ends lost 6 bases and 5 bases respectively, with 11 bases between them. Germline-derived CDR1 and CDR2 are SGHTA and FQGTGA. The CDR3 contains 12 residues. This CDR3 reads CASSVESDEQYF. For the CDR3, the DNA is TGTGCCAGCAGTGTCGAGTCTGACGAGCAGTACTTC.

Many counts were recorded for this clonotype. The chain combines TRBV2 with TRBJ2-7, with a tentative D call TRBD2 (5 bases). This CDR3 spans 13 amino acids. Germline CDR1 is SNHLY and CDR2 is FYNNEI. Trimming took off 7 bases at V and 5 bases at J, with 15 bases between the two ends. CDR3 sequence: CASTDPVEDEQYF. DNA for the CDR3: TGTGCCAGCACTGACCCCGTGGAGGACGAGCAGTACTTC.

The chain combines TRBV6-5 with TRBJ1-2; no reliable D call. V was trimmed by 3 bases and J by 2 bases, leaving 7 bases between them. Per the germline V gene, CDR1 is MNHEY and CDR2 is SVGAGI. The CDR3 has 13 amino acids. This chain's CDR3 is CASSYDGNYGYTF. CDR3 bases: TGTGCCAGCAGTTATGACGGAAACTATGGCTACACCTTC.

The chain recombines TRBV15 with TRBJ2-3; 11 bases map to TRBD2. Looked up from germline, CDR1 is LNHNV and CDR2 is YYDKDF (reference sequence). J gave up 3 bases and V 5 bases, and 4 bases lay outside the gene matches. The CDR3 spans 15 residues. CDR3 protein: CATSGIAGGTDTQYF. Written as DNA, the CDR3 is TGTGCCACCAGCGGAATAGCGGGAGGGACAGATACGCAGTATTTT.

This clonotype was recorded many times. V gene TRBV10-1 combines with J gene TRBJ2-3; 15 positions match TRBD2. The CDR3 runs 17 residues. Germline-derived CDR1 and CDR2 are WNHNN and SYGVQD (reference sequence). Germline trimming cut 8 bases from V and 7 bases from J; bases unmatched to any gene: 13. CDR3 sequence reads: CASSKGLAGGRGNTQYF. The CDR3 DNA reads as TGCGCCAGCTCCAAAGGACTAGCGGGGGGGCGTGGGAATACGCAGTATTTT.

The chain joins TRBV10-3 to TRBJ1-2; D is possibly TRBD1 (5 bases). The germline V gene has CDR1 ENHRY and CDR2 SYGVKD. Trimming took off 0 bases at V and 8 bases at J, with 16 bases between the two ends. The CDR3 has 15 residues. CDR3 sequence: CAISESASGAGGYTF. Here the CDR3 DNA reads TGTGCCATCAGTGAGTCAGCGAGCGGGGCCGGCGGCTACACCTTC.

This chain links TRBV6-1 with TRBJ1-6, with 9 nucleotides matching TRBD1. The CDR3 length is 16 residues. Germline V gene sequence: CDR1 MNHNS, CDR2 SASEGT. V was pared by 5 bases and J by 10 bases, with 12 bases of the junction left unmatched. In nucleotides, the CDR3 is TGTGCCAGCAGTCCGTCGACAGGGGGAATCGGGTCACCCCTCCACTTT. Encoded protein: CASSPSTGGIGSPLHF.

This clonotype was recorded many times. V usage is TRBV6-1 and J usage is TRBJ1-1; no reliable D call. CDR3 length: 13 amino acids. In germline, CDR1 is MNHNS, CDR2 SASEGT. The V end lost 6 bases, the J end lost 5 bases, and 13 bases lay between the germline ends. This CDR3 is CASSAYLGTEAFF. The CDR3 DNA reads as TGTGCCAGCAGCGCTTACCTTGGGACTGAAGCTTTCTTT.

V gene TRBV9 combines with J gene TRBJ1-5, with D uncertain. Germline CDR1 and CDR2: SGDLS and YYNGEE. The ends were cut back, 3 bases at V and 5 bases at J, with 15 bases in the middle. This CDR3 contains 15 residues. The CDR3 DNA reads TGTGCCAGCAGCGACGGCTTAGGGTCCCATCAGCCCCAGCATTTT. Its translation: CASSDGLGSHQPQHF.

The chain employs TRBV19 and TRBJ1-3; D perhaps matches TRBD1 (6 bases). CDR1 and CDR2 (germline): LNHDA, SQIVND (reference sequence). V was cut by 8 bases and J by 5 bases, with 7 bases left in between. This CDR3 has 11 amino acids. This CDR3 is CASDRRNTIYF. In nucleotides, the CDR3 is TGTGCCAGTGACAGGAGAAACACCATATATTTT.

The chain carries TRBV29-1 and TRBJ1-2; D perhaps matches TRBD1 (6 bases). V lost 6 bases to trimming and J lost 2 bases, with 10 bases between them. From germline, CDR1 is SQVTM and CDR2 ANQGSEA. The CDR3 sequence is 12 residues long. The CDR3 DNA reads TGCAGCGTCCAAGGGGGGAACTATGGCTACACCTTC. Its translation: CSVQGGNYGYTF.

The rearrangement uses TRBV5-1 and TRBJ2-7, with TRBD1 matching over 8 bases. Germline values: CDR1 SGHRS, CDR2 YFSETQ. The CDR3 is 14 residues long. J was trimmed by 8 bases and V by 0 bases; bases with no gene match: 7. The CDR3 spells CASSLGSGGNKQYF. The CDR3 DNA sequence: TGCGCCAGCAGCTTGGGTTCAGGGGGCAACAAGCAGTACTTC.

Concerning this clonotype: Relative to the germline gene, one junction end is altered; a read error may explain this. The chain recombines TRBV7-2 with TRBJ2-6; a possible D gene is TRBD2 (6 bases). CDR3 length equals 13 residues. From germline, CDR1 is SGHTA and CDR2 FQGNSA. The CDR3 DNA follows: TGTGCCAGCAGCTTAGAGGGGTCTGGGGGACTTTCTTTC. Protein sequence: CASSLEGSGGLSF.

The chain uses TRBV7-9 and TRBJ2-5, with D uncertain. The germline gives CDR1 SEHNR, CDR2 FQNEAQ (reference sequence). CDR3 size: 13 residues. The V and J ends lost 1 base and 2 bases respectively, with 5 bases between them. CDR3 protein: CASSLVLQETQYF. The CDR3 DNA sequence: TGTGCCAGCAGCTTAGTTCTTCAAGAGACCCAGTACTTC.

The genes are TRBV6-1 and TRBJ2-2, with 14 bases identical to TRBD2. This CDR3 contains 17 residues. Trimming took 6 bases from V and 6 from J; bases not matched to a gene: 9. Looked up from germline, CDR1 is MNHNS and CDR2 is SASEGT. Here the CDR3 DNA reads TGTGCCAGCAGCCTGATTGGACTAGCGGGGGGATCCGGGGAGCTGTTTTTT. It specifies CASSLIGLAGGSGELFF.

The chain links TRBV7-3 to TRBJ2-2, with TRBD2 as a possible D gene (5 bases). Trimming left V 6 bases short and J 11 bases short, with 13 bases between. Per germline, CDR1 SGHTA and CDR2 FQGTGA. The length of the CDR3 is 12 residues. The CDR3 protein is CASSPFPGELFF. Written as DNA, the CDR3 is TGTGCCAGCAGTCCGTTCCCGGGAGAGCTGTTTTTT.

V usage is TRBV5-6 and J usage is TRBJ2-7, with 10 nucleotides matching TRBD2. The CDR3 has 16 amino acids. Germline V CDR1 and CDR2: SGHDT, YYEEEE. The J segment lost 3 bases and the V segment lost 4 bases, leaving 10 bases of the junction unmatched. CDR3 coding DNA: TGTGCCAGCAGCATCTCACTAGCGGGGACCAGCTACGAGCAGTACTTC. Translated, it gives CASSISLAGTSYEQYF.

This clonotype was detected many times. The chain is built from TRBV5-6 and TRBJ2-2, with D hard to call. V lost 0 bases, J lost 8 bases, and 11 bases lay in between. The CDR3 runs to 14 residues. Per the germline V gene, CDR1 is SGHDT and CDR2 is YYEEEE. For the CDR3, the DNA is TGTGCCAGCAGCTTGGATCTGCTGGTTGGGGAGCTGTTTTTT. Amino acid sequence: CASSLDLLVGELFF.

The V call is TRBV9, the J call TRBJ2-7; D ambiguous. This CDR3 has 13 amino acids. Germline V CDR1 and CDR2: SGDLS, YYNGEE. V was shortened by 0 bases and J by 7 bases, with 11 bases between the two germline ends. DNA for the CDR3: TGTGCCAGCAGCGTAGATGTACAACGGGAGCAGTACTTC. It encodes CASSVDVQREQYF.

The chain carries TRBV2 and TRBJ1-3; maybe TRBD1 (5 bases). V lost 4 bases and J lost 0, with 10 bases in between. Germline CDR1 and CDR2: SNHLY and FYNNEI. The CDR3 consists of 15 residues. In DNA form, the CDR3 reads TGTGCCAGCAGTGGGGACGGGATCTCTGGAAACACCATATATTTT. This sequence encodes CASSGDGISGNTIYF.

The chain links TRBV10-3 to TRBJ1-2; 7 bases agree with TRBD1. Germline V gives CDR1 ENHRY, CDR2 SYGVKD. This CDR3 spans 16 amino acids. V was clipped by 5 bases and J by 1 base; unmatched bases: 10. The CDR3 is CAISQTRGQNNYGYTF. The CDR3 coding sequence is TGTGCCATCAGTCAAACGAGGGGACAGAATAACTATGGCTACACCTTC.

The chain couples TRBV7-9 to TRBJ1-1, with 8 bases fitting TRBD1. J gave up 7 bases and V 7 bases, and 5 bases lay outside the gene matches. The CDR3 consists of 12 residues. Germline V gives CDR1 SEHNR, CDR2 FQNEAQ (reference sequence). Here the CDR3 reads CASNQGALEAFF. CDR3 DNA: TGTGCCAGCAACCAGGGGGCTCTTGAAGCTTTCTTT.

This chain's CDR3 is CASSWGTGGPGANVLTF. Written as DNA, the CDR3 is TGTGCCAGCAGTTGGGGGACAGGGGGCCCTGGGGCCAACGTCCTGACTTTC. The chain has TRBV27 and TRBJ2-6; 12 nucleotides agree with TRBD1. Germline V gene sequence: CDR1 MNHEY, CDR2 SMNVEV (reference sequence). The CDR3 extends over 17 amino acids. With V trimmed by 4 bases and J by 2 bases, 3 bases remained unmatched.